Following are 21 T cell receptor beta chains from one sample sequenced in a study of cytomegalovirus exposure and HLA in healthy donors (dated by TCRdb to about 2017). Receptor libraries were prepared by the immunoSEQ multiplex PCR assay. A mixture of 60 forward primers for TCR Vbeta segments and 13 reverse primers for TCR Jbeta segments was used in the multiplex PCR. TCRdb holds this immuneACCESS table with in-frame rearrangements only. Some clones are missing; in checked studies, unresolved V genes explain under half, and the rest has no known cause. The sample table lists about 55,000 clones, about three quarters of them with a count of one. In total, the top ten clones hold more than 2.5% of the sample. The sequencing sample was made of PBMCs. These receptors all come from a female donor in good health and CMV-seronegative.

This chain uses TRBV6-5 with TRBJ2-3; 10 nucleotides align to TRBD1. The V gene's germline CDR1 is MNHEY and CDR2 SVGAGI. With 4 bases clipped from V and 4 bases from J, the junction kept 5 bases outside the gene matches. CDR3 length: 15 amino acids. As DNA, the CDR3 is TGTGCCAGCAGTTCCGGGACAGGGGTTGCAGATACGCAGTATTTT. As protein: CASSSGTGVADTQYF.

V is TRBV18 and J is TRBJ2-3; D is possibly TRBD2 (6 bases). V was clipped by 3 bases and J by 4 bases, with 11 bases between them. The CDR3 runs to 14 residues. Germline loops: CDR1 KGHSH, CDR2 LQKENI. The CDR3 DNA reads TGTGCCAGCTCACCGGGAGGAAGTCCAGATACGCAGTATTTT. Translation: CASSPGGSPDTQYF.

DNA of the CDR3: TGTGCCAGCCAGACAGGGACCGGCTATGGCTACACCTTC. As protein: CASQTGTGYGYTF. The chain links TRBV6-1 to TRBJ1-2, with 7 bases matching TRBD1. CDR3 length equals 13 residues. With V trimmed by 8 bases and J by 4 bases, 7 bases remained unmatched. Germline V lookup: CDR1 MNHNS, CDR2 SASEGT.

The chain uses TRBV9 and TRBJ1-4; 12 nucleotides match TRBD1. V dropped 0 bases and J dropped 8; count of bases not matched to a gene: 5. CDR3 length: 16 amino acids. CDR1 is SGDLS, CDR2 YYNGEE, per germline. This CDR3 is CASSVADGTGGEKLFF. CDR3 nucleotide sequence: TGTGCCAGCAGCGTAGCGGATGGGACAGGGGGCGAAAAACTGTTTTTT.

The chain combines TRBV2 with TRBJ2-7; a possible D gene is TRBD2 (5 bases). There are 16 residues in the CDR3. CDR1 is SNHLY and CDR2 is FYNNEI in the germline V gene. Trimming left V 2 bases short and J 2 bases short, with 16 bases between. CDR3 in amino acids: CASSELARTHTYEQYF. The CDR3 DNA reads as TGTGCCAGCAGTGAATTAGCGCGGACGCATACCTACGAGCAGTACTTC.

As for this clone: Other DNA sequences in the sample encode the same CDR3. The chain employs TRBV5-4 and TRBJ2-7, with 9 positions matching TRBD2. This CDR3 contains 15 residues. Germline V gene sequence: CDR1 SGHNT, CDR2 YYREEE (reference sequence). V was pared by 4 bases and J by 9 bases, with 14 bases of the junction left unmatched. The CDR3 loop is CASSPDASGTLGQYF. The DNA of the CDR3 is TGTGCCAGCAGCCCTGACGCTAGCGGGACCCTAGGGCAGTACTTC.

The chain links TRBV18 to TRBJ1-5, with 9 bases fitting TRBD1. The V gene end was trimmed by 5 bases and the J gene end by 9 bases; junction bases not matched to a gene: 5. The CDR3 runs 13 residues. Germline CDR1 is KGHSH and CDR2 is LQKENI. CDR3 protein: CASSTGGVGPQHF. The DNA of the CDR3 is TGTGCCAGCTCAACAGGGGGCGTGGGGCCCCAGCATTTT.

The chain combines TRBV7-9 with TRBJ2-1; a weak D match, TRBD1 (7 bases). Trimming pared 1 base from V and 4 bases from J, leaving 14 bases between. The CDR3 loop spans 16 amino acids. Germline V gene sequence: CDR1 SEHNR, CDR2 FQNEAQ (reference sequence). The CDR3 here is CASSLVGGTVYNEQFF. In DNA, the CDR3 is TGTGCCAGCAGCTTAGTTGGGGGGACAGTGTACAATGAGCAGTTCTTC.

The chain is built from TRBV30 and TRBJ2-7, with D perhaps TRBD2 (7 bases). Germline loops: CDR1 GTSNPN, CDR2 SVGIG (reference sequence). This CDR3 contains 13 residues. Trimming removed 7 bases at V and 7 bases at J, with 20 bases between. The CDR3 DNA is TGTGCCTTGCTAGGGGGGGGGCTGGGTGAGCAGTACTTC. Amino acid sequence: CALLGGGLGEQYF.

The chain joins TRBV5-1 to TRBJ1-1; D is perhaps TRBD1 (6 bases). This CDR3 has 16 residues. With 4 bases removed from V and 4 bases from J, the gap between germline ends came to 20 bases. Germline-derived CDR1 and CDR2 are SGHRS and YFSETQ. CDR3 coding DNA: TGCGCCAGCAGCCCCATGGCGGCCAGGGGAACCACTGAAGCTTTCTTT. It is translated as CASSPMAARGTTEAFF. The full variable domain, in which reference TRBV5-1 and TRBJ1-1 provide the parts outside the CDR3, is KAGVTQTPRYLIKTRGQQVTLSCSPISGHRSVSWYQQTPGQGLQFLFEYFSETQRNKGNFPGRFSGRQFSNSRSEMNVSTLELGDSALYLCASSPMAARGTTEAFFGQGTRLTVV.

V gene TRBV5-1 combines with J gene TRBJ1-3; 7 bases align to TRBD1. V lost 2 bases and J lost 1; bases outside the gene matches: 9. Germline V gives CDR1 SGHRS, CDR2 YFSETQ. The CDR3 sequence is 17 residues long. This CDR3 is CASSLTGGGDSGNTIYF. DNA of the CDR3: TGCGCCAGCAGCTTAACGGGAGGGGGCGATTCTGGAAACACCATATATTTT.

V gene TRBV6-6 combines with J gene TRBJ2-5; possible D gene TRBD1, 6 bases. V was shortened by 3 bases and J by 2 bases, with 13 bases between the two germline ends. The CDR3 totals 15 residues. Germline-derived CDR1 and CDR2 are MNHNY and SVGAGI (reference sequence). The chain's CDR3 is CASSYHQGNQETQYF. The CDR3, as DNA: TGTGCCAGCAGTTATCACCAGGGGAATCAAGAGACCCAGTACTTC.

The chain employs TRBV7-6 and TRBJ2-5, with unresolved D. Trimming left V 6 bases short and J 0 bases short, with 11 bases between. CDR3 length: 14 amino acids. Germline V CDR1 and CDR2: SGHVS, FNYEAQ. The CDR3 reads CASSSWQDQETQYF. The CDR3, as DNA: TGTGCCAGCAGTTCTTGGCAGGACCAAGAGACCCAGTACTTC.

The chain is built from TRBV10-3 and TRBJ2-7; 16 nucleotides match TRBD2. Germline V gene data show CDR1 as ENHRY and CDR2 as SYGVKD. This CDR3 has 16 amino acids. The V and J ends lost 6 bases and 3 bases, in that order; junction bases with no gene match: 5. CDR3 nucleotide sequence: TGTGCCATCAGGACGGGACTAGCGGGAGGGATCTACGAGCAGTACTTC. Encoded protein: CAIRTGLAGGIYEQYF.

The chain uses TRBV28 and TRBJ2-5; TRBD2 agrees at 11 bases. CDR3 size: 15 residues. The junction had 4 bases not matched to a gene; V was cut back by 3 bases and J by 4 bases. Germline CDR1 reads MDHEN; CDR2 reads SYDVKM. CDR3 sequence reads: CASSFLAGGPETQYF. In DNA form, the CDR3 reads TGTGCCAGCAGTTTCCTAGCGGGAGGCCCAGAGACCCAGTACTTC.

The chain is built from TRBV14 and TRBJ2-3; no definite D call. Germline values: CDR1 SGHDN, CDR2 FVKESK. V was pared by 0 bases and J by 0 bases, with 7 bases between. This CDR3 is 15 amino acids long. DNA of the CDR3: TGTGCCAGCAGCCAAGATATACTAAGCACAGATACGCAGTATTTT. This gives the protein CASSQDILSTDTQYF.

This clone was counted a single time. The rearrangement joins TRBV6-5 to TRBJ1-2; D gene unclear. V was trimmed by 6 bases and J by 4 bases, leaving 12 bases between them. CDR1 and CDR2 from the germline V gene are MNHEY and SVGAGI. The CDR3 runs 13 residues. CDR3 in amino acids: CASSLTRIYGYTF. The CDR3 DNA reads TGTGCCAGCAGCCTGACACGGATCTATGGCTACACCTTC.

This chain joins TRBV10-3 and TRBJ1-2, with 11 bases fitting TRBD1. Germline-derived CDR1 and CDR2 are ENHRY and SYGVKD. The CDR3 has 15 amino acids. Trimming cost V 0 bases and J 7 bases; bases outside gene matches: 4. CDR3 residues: CAISESGTGGLGYTF. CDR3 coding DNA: TGTGCCATCAGTGAGTCAGGGACAGGGGGACTTGGCTACACCTTC.

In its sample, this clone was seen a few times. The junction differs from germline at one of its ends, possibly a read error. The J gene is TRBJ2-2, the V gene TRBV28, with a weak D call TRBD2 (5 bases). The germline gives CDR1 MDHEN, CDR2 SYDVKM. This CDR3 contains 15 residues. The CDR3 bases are TGTGCCAGCACCCGGCCGGTTGCGGGCACCGGGGAGCTGCTTTTT. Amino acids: CASTRPVAGTGELLF.

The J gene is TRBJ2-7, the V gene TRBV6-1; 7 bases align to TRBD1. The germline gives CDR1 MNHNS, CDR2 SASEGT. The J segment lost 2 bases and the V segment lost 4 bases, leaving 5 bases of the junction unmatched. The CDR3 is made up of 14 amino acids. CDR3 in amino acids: CASSATGAAYEQYF. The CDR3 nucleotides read TGTGCCAGCAGTGCTACAGGGGCCGCCTACGAGCAGTACTTC.

The CDR3 bases are TGTGCCAGCAAGATACGGGACAGGTCCTACGAGCAGTACTTC. Translating it yields CASKIRDRSYEQYF. The genes are TRBV21-1 and TRBJ2-7; the table's D gene call, TRBD1, was not cross checked with the DNA. TRBV21-1 is a pseudogene. The CDR3 is 14 amino acids.